Shown below are 21 T cell receptor beta chains from a single sample sequenced in a study of blood T cell repertoires in COVID-19. Sequenced by immunoSEQ multiplex PCR; TCRdb stores in-frame clones only, minus some. The sample has 170,000 or so clones, roughly 87% seen once. The sequenced material came from PBMCs or T cells enriched from blood (not recorded which). The receptors were gathered from a woman aged 45 to 65 who had recovered from COVID-19.

In its sample, this clone was seen once. The chain uses TRBV19 and TRBJ2-1; TRBD2 matches 10 bases. Germline-derived CDR1 and CDR2 are LNHDA and SQIVND (reference sequence). This CDR3 contains 15 residues. The junction had 7 bases not matched to a gene; V was cut back by 6 bases and J by 5 bases. In DNA, the CDR3 is TGTGCCAGTAGCGGACTAGCGGCCCACCACAATGAGCAGTTCTTC. This translates into CASSGLAAHHNEQFF.

The gene calls are TRBV30 and TRBJ1-3, with D possibly TRBD1 on 5 matching bases. Germline assignment: CDR1 GTSNPN and CDR2 SVGIG (reference sequence). The CDR3 has 16 amino acids. Trimming removed 2 bases at V and 1 base at J, with 15 bases between. The CDR3 loop is CAWSLWAGPSGNTIYF. Here the CDR3 DNA reads TGTGCCTGGAGTCTCTGGGCAGGGCCGTCTGGAAACACCATATATTTT.

J is TRBJ2-2 and V is TRBV24-1, with 12 bases that match TRBD2. The CDR3 is made up of 16 amino acids. CDR1 and CDR2 (germline): KGHDR, SFDVKD. V lost 6 bases, J lost 5 bases, and 6 bases stayed unmatched. The CDR3 DNA follows: TGTGCCACCAGTTCTAGCGGGACTAGCGGGACCGGGGAGCTGTTTTTT. This encodes CATSSSGTSGTGELFF.

The V and J genes are TRBV5-8 and TRBJ2-5; 7 bases agree with TRBD1. The CDR3 has 15 amino acids. CDR1 is SGHTS and CDR2 is YDEGEE in the germline V gene. J lost 0 bases, V lost 6 bases, and 8 bases had no gene match. The CDR3 nucleotides are TGTGCCAGCACCCTAATCGACAGGGACCAAGAGACCCAGTACTTC. Translation: CASTLIDRDQETQYF.

CDR3 region: CASSLRKRGEGISYEQYF. The CDR3 DNA follows: TGTGCCAGCAGTCTGCGAAAGCGGGGCGAAGGAATATCCTACGAGCAGTACTTC. The gene calls are TRBV27 and TRBJ2-7, with 7 bases that match TRBD2. The V segment lost 5 bases and the J segment 1 base; nucleotides outside the gene matches: 17. Germline CDR1 reads MNHEY; CDR2 reads SMNVEV (reference sequence). The CDR3 totals 18 residues.

This clone was recorded only once. The chain combines TRBV27 with TRBJ2-7, with D maybe TRBD2 (6 bases). V was pared by 5 bases and J by 2 bases, with 16 bases between. This CDR3 has 15 residues. Germline CDR1 reads MNHEY; CDR2 reads SMNVEV (reference sequence). The CDR3: CASSPLRGTTYEQYF. The CDR3 DNA reads as TGTGCCAGCAGTCCCTTGCGGGGTACTACCTACGAGCAGTACTTC.

The chain links TRBV18 to TRBJ2-7; TRBD1 matches 9 bases. The CDR3 contains 15 residues. The ends lost 5 bases at V and 6 bases at J; junction bases unmatched: 11. Germline CDR1 reads KGHSH; CDR2 reads LQKENI. As DNA, the CDR3 is TGTGCCAGCTCAAGCACCGGGACAGGGTTTGGCGAGCAGTACTTC. Its translation is CASSSTGTGFGEQYF. Based on the CDR3 plus reference TRBV18 and TRBJ2-7, the full variable domain is NAGVMQNPRHLVRRRGQEARLRCSPMKGHSHVYWYRQLPEEGLKFMVYLQKENIIDESGMPKERFSAEFPKEGPSILRIQQVVRGDSAAYFCASSSTGTGFGEQYFGPGTRLTVT.

The chain employs TRBV4-2 and TRBJ1-3; D is perhaps TRBD1 (6 bases). V was shortened by 3 bases and J by 0 bases, with 9 bases between the two germline ends. There are 15 residues in the CDR3. Germline V gene data show CDR1 as LGHNA and CDR2 as YNFKEQ. The CDR3 sequence is CASSQGHYSGNTIYF. CDR3 nucleotides: TGTGCCAGCAGCCAGGGACACTACTCTGGAAACACCATATATTTT.

The chain combines TRBV4-2 with TRBJ2-5, with 11 bases fitting TRBD2. J lost 5 bases, V lost 4 bases, and 18 bases had no gene match. The CDR3 consists of 19 residues. Germline-derived CDR1 and CDR2 are LGHNA and YNFKEQ. The CDR3 bases are TGTGCCAGCAGCCCGGGGGTAATAGCGGGAGGGCGATCGGGGGAGACCCAGTACTTC. It translates to CASSPGVIAGGRSGETQYF.

The chain employs TRBV4-1 and TRBJ1-4; tentatively, D is TRBD1 (6 bases). The CDR3 sequence is 17 residues long. Trimming removed 4 bases at V and 4 bases at J, with 19 bases between. Germline V gene lookup returns CDR1 MGHRA and CDR2 YSYEKL. The CDR3 nucleotides are TGCGCCAGCAGCCCCCGAGCGGGGGGGGCGGGTAATGAAAAACTGTTTTTT. Its translation is CASSPRAGGAGNEKLFF.

The gene calls are TRBV19 and TRBJ1-2, with 10 bases that match TRBD1. This CDR3 comprises 15 residues. Unmatched junction bases numbered 8, after V lost 6 bases and J lost 4 bases. Germline V gene lookup returns CDR1 LNHDA and CDR2 SQIVND (reference sequence). The CDR3 sequence is CASRPTGGTSYGYTF. In nucleotides, the CDR3 is TGTGCCAGTAGACCGACAGGGGGCACTTCCTATGGCTACACCTTC.

Only a few counts were recorded for this clone. The genes are TRBV27 and TRBJ1-4; maybe TRBD1 (5 bases). Germline CDR1 and CDR2: MNHEY and SMNVEV (reference sequence). CDR3 length: 14 residues. Trimming took off 0 bases at V and 3 bases at J, with 5 bases between the two ends. The CDR3 loop reads CASSLSTANEKLFF. CDR3 in DNA: TGTGCCAGCAGTTTATCGACAGCTAATGAAAAACTGTTTTTT.

This rearrangement joins TRBV30 to TRBJ2-2; 9 positions agree with TRBD2. CDR1 and CDR2 (germline): GTSNPN, SVGIG (reference sequence). The length of the CDR3 is 16 residues. The ends lost 1 base at V and 5 bases at J; junction bases unmatched: 8. CDR3 DNA: TGTGCCTGGAGTGCTAGGAGGACTAGCGATACCGGGGAGCTGTTTTTT. This gives the protein CAWSARRTSDTGELFF. Full variable domain (missing parts from reference TRBV30 and TRBJ2-2): SQTIHQWPATLVQPVGSPLSLECTVEGTSNPNLYWYRQAAGRGLQLLFYSVGIGQISSEVPQNLSASRPQDRQFILSSKKLLLSDSGFYLCAWSARRTSDTGELFFGEGSRLTVL.

The chain joins TRBV2 to TRBJ1-2, with D possibly being TRBD1 (5 bases). The CDR3 totals 13 residues. The germline V and J ends were trimmed by 6 bases and 1 base, with 9 bases remaining between them. Germline CDR1 SNHLY, CDR2 FYNNEI. Here the CDR3 reads CASSLGGNYGYTF. The CDR3 nucleotides are TGTGCCAGCAGCCTGGGGGGTAACTATGGCTACACCTTC.

The chain links TRBV5-1 to TRBJ1-4; D gene ambiguous. V dropped 1 base and J dropped 5 bases, with 15 bases sitting between them. Germline V gene sequence: CDR1 SGHRS, CDR2 YFSETQ. The CDR3 consists of 16 residues. CDR3: CASSLYGNSENEKLFF. The CDR3, as DNA: TGCGCCAGCAGCTTGTACGGGAATTCGGAGAATGAAAAACTGTTTTTT.

The rearrangement uses TRBV4-1 and TRBJ1-6, with TRBD1 identical over 7 bases. There are 16 residues in the CDR3. Per the germline V gene, CDR1 is MGHRA and CDR2 is YSYEKL. The ends lost 1 base at V and 6 bases at J; junction bases unmatched: 6. CDR3 in DNA: TGCGCCAGCAGCCAAGTACAGGGACAGTTTAATTCACCCCTCCACTTT. Translated: CASSQVQGQFNSPLHF.

The chain carries TRBV11-2 and TRBJ2-4; D gene uncertain. The CDR3 runs to 18 residues. CDR1 is SGHAT, CDR2 FQNNGV, per germline. Trimming removed 3 bases from V and 0 bases from J, with 18 bases in between. The CDR3 nucleotides are TGTGCCAGCAGCTTCCCCACTACCTCTCCTAAAGCCAAAAACATTCAGTACTTC. Its protein product is CASSFPTTSPKAKNIQYF.

The chain employs TRBV29-1 and TRBJ2-3; D perhaps matches TRBD2 (5 bases). V gave up 3 bases and J gave up 5 bases, with 12 bases separating them. CDR3 length equals 13 residues. Germline values: CDR1 SQVTM, CDR2 ANQGSEA. The CDR3 coding sequence is TGCAGCGTTGACGGGAACCTGGGAGATACGCAGTATTTT. It encodes CSVDGNLGDTQYF.

This clone has a handful of counts. The rearrangement links TRBV11-2 to TRBJ2-3, with TRBD1 matching 9 bases. The germline V gene encodes CDR1 SGHAT and CDR2 FQNNGV. With V trimmed by 3 bases and J by 4 bases, 2 bases remained unmatched. The CDR3 is 14 residues long. The CDR3 is CASSFGTGPDTQYF. The CDR3 nucleotides are TGTGCCAGCAGCTTTGGGACAGGGCCAGATACGCAGTATTTT.

The chain joins TRBV29-1 to TRBJ2-7, with 9 bases that match TRBD1. This CDR3 is 13 amino acids long. CDR1 and CDR2 from the germline V gene are SQVTM and ANQGSEA. The J segment lost 4 bases and the V segment lost 6 bases, leaving 7 bases of the junction unmatched. CDR3 coding DNA: TGCAGCGTCTCACAGGGGGCCGGATACGAGCAGTACTTC. It yields the protein CSVSQGAGYEQYF.

The chain carries TRBV18 and TRBJ2-7; TRBD1 might be the D (6 bases). The V end was cut by 3 bases, the J end by 4 bases, with 7 bases between. CDR3 length: 12 residues. Germline V CDR1 and CDR2: KGHSH, LQKENI. The CDR3 DNA follows: TGTGCCAGCTCACCCGGACAGTACGAGCAGTACTTC. It translates to CASSPGQYEQYF.